These 7 T cell receptor beta chains share one sample of origin, sequenced in a study of T-cell reconstitution after alpha-beta-depleted transplantation in children. The TCRbeta library incorporated unique molecular identifiers. TCRdb ran MiXCR on the PCR reads and lists one entry per CDR3 protein. The table lists about 300,000 distinct CDR3 sequences, around a tenth of them singletons. Sequences were derived from PBMCs, sampled before TCRalphabeta/CD19-depleted stem cell transplant. The receptor set was obtained from a boy in the first two years of life with acute myeloid leukemia, due to receive a stem cell transplant.

This clonotype came up many times. The chain employs TRBV6-2 or TRBV6-3 and TRBJ2-2; 8 bases align to TRBD1. The CDR3 totals 15 residues. The germline V gene encodes CDR1 MNHEY and CDR2 SVGEGT. The V and J ends lost 6 bases and 6 bases, in that order; junction bases with no gene match: 9. CDR3 sequence (DNA): TGTGCCAGCAGCCAAACAGGGGGGTCGCCCGGGGAGCTGTTTTTT. It is translated as CASSQTGGSPGELFF.

This clonotype was detected many times. The rearrangement links TRBV15 to TRBJ2-7; D not certain. The CDR3 sequence is 14 residues long. Between the trimmed V and J ends, which lost 0 bases and 5 bases, there was a span of 11 bases. In germline, CDR1 is LNHNV, CDR2 YYDKDF (reference sequence). CDR3: CATSREATPDEQYF. CDR3 DNA sequence: TGTGCCACCAGCAGAGAGGCGACTCCCGACGAGCAGTACTTC.

This clonotype showed up just a few times. One end of the junction does not line up with germline, which may come from a read error. The rearrangement joins TRBV12-3 or TRBV12-4 to TRBJ1-5, with D perhaps matching TRBD1 (5 bases). The CDR3 has 18 residues. CDR3 sequence (DNA): TGTGCCAGCTGTTTAGCAGGTTTGGGGCCCTATAGCAATCAGCCCCAGCATTTT. Its protein is CASCLAGLGPYSNQPQHF.

This clonotype was seen at least ten times. The V gene is TRBV7-2, the J gene TRBJ2-2; no definite D call. Looked up from germline, CDR1 is SGHTA and CDR2 is FQGNSA. This CDR3 has 13 residues. V was cut by 8 bases and J by 5 bases, with 12 bases left in between. CDR3 in amino acids: CASRPLGTGELFF. In DNA, the CDR3 is TGTGCCAGCCGACCCCTGGGGACCGGGGAGCTGTTTTTT.

This clonotype appeared many times. V is TRBV30 and J is TRBJ2-1, with no clear D. This CDR3 is 13 amino acids long. The ends were cut back, 5 bases at V and 0 bases at J, with 8 bases in the middle. Germline V gene data show CDR1 as GTSNPN and CDR2 as SVGIG (reference sequence). The CDR3 reads CAWDRGSYNEQFF. The CDR3 nucleotides are TGTGCCTGGGACCGTGGCTCCTACAATGAGCAGTTCTTC.

This clonotype was seen at least ten times. This sequence joins TRBV28 and TRBJ2-1; 11 bases align to TRBD2. The V gene's germline CDR1 is MDHEN and CDR2 SYDVKM. The CDR3 contains 18 residues. Trimming removed 3 bases from V and 5 bases from J; junction bases left unmatched: 12. This CDR3 is CASSLETSGILLNNEQFF. The CDR3 nucleotides read TGTGCCAGCAGTTTGGAGACTAGCGGGATCCTCTTAAACAATGAGCAGTTCTTC.

The V call is TRBV11-2, the J call TRBJ2-4, with TRBD2 as a possible D gene (7 bases). This CDR3 region has 16 residues. Trimming left V 4 bases short and J 3 bases short, with 16 bases between. Germline V gene lookup returns CDR1 SGHAT and CDR2 FQNNGV. The CDR3 bases are TGTGCCAGCAGCTCAGAAGGGAGGGGGGGCAAAAACATTCAGTACTTC. Translation: CASSSEGRGGKNIQYF.